The 7 T cell receptor beta chains presented below share a single source sample, sequenced in a study of glioma-infiltrating T cells after dendritic cell vaccination. Stated time point: after dendritic cell vaccination, including at tumor progression/relapse. Produced via immunoSEQ multiplex PCR; TCRdb's table is partial and in-frame only. The sample yields 50,000 to 60,000 clones, about 80% seen once. Sequenced here: blood, sampled after dendritic cell vaccination. The origin of the receptors is a human donor with glioblastoma.

The CDR3 DNA is TGCGCCAGCAGCCGAGCCCCGGTTAGTTCCGGGGAGCTGTTTTTT. It translates to CASSRAPVSSGELFF. This chain joins TRBV4-3 and TRBJ2-2; D unclear. Between the trimmed V and J ends, which lost 4 bases and 6 bases, there was a span of 15 bases. CDR1 is LGHNA, CDR2 YSLEER, per germline. The CDR3 extends over 15 amino acids.

The V gene is TRBV27, the J gene TRBJ1-2, with TRBD1 identical over 8 bases. The CDR3 is made up of 14 amino acids. From germline, CDR1 is MNHEY and CDR2 SMNVEV (reference sequence). J gave up 6 bases and V 4 bases, and 7 bases lay outside the gene matches. The CDR3 loop is CASSSSATGDGYTF. The CDR3 nucleotides are TGTGCCAGCAGTTCCTCCGCGACAGGGGATGGCTACACCTTC.

The chain is built from TRBV7-9 and TRBJ2-2, with 9 bases that match TRBD2. With 3 bases clipped from V and 11 bases from J, the junction kept 13 bases outside the gene matches. This CDR3 is 16 amino acids long. Germline loops: CDR1 SEHNR, CDR2 FQNEAQ (reference sequence). CDR3 region: CASSLRILAGPIELFF. DNA of the CDR3: TGTGCCAGCAGCTTGCGGATCCTAGCGGGGCCTATCGAGCTGTTTTTT.

The gene calls are TRBV19 and TRBJ2-5; 8 nucleotides agree with TRBD2. CDR3 length equals 15 residues. Trimming took 1 base from V and 5 from J; bases not matched to a gene: 6. Germline CDR1 LNHDA, CDR2 SQIVND (reference sequence). The CDR3 DNA follows: TGTGCCAGTAGTATAGGAGTAGCGGGGTGGGAGACCCAGTACTTC. Translating it yields CASSIGVAGWETQYF.

This CDR3 reads CASSPGDSSYEQYF. DNA of the CDR3: TGCGCCAGCAGCCCCGGGGACAGTTCCTACGAGCAGTACTTC. The rearrangement links TRBV4-1 to TRBJ2-7, with 7 bases fitting TRBD1. The CDR3 covers 14 residues. The trim removed 4 bases at V and 1 base at J, leaving 4 bases unmatched. CDR1 and CDR2 (germline): MGHRA, YSYEKL.

The chain couples TRBV6-5 to TRBJ1-2; 8 positions match TRBD1. This CDR3 is 13 amino acids long. Germline-derived CDR1 and CDR2 are MNHEY and SVGAGI. Trimming at V came to 6 bases and at J to 8 bases, leaving 8 bases not matched to a gene. CDR3 in DNA: TGTGCCAGCAGGGTAGGACAGGGAGAAGGCTACACCTTC. This translates into CASRVGQGEGYTF.

The V call is TRBV15, the J call TRBJ2-3; possibly TRBD2 for D (7 bases). The CDR3 sequence is 14 residues long. Trimming took off 3 bases at V and 5 bases at J, with 12 bases between the two ends. Germline assignment: CDR1 LNHNV and CDR2 YYDKDF (reference sequence). This CDR3 is CATSSAGGQDTQYF. CDR3 nucleotides: TGTGCCACCAGCAGCGCCGGGGGGCAAGATACGCAGTATTTT.